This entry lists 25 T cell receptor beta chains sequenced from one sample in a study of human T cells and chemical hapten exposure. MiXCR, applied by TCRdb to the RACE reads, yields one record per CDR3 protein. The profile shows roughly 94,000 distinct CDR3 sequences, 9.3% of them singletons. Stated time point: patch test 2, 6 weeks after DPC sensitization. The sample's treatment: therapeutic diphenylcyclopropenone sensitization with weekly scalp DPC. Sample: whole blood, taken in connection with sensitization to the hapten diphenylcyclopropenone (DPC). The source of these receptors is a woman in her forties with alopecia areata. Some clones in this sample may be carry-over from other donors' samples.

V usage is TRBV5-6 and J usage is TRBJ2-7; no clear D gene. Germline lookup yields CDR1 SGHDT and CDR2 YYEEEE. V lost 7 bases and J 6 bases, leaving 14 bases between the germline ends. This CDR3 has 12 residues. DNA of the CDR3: TGTGCCAGCGGGCGACACGGCGGCGAGCAGTACTTC. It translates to CASGRHGGEQYF.

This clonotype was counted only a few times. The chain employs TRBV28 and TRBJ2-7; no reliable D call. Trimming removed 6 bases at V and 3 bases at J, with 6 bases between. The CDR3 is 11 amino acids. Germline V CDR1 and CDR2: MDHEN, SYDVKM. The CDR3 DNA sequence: TGTGCCAGCAGCCCGCACTACGAGCAGTACTTC. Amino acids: CASSPHYEQYF.

CDR3 region: CASAVGGGSQPQHF. CDR3 coding DNA: TGTGCCAGTGCCGTTGGAGGGGGAAGTCAGCCCCAGCATTTT. The gene calls are TRBV19 and TRBJ1-5; D is perhaps TRBD1 (6 bases). V shed 8 bases and J shed 6 bases, with 17 bases lying between them. Germline loops: CDR1 LNHDA, CDR2 SQIVND (reference sequence). The CDR3 contains 14 residues.

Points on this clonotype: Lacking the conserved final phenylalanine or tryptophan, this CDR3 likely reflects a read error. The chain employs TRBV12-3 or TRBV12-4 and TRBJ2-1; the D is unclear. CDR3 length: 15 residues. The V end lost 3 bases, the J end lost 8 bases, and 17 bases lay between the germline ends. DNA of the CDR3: TGTGCCAGCAGTTTGGGTGGATGGGATGGGGATGAGCAGTTCTTA. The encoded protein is CASSLGGWDGDEQFL.

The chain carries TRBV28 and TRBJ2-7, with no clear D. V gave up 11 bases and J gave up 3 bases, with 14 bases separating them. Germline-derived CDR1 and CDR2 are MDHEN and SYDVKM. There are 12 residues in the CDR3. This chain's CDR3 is CAVSQGNYEQYF. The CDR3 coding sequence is TGTGCCGTCTCCCAAGGGAACTACGAGCAGTACTTC.

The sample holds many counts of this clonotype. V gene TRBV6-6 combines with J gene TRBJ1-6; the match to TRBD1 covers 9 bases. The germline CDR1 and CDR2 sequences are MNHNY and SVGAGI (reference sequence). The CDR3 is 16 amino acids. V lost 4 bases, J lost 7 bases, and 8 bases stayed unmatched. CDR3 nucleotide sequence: TGTGCCAGCAGTTCATCCGGGACAGGGTTGAATTCACCCCTCCACTTT. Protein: CASSSSGTGLNSPLHF.

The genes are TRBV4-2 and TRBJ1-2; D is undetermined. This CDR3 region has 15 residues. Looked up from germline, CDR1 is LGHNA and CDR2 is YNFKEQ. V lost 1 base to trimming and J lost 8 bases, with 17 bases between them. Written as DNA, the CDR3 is TGTGCCAGCAGCCAAGGGAGCGTTTCCGGGAAAGGCTACACCTTC. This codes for CASSQGSVSGKGYTF.

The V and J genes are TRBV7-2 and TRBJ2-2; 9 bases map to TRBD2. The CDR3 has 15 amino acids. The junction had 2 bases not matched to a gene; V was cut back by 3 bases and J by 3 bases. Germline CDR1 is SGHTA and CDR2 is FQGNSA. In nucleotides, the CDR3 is TGTGCCAGCAGCTTCGGACTAGCGCACACCGGGGAGCTGTTTTTT. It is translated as CASSFGLAHTGELFF.

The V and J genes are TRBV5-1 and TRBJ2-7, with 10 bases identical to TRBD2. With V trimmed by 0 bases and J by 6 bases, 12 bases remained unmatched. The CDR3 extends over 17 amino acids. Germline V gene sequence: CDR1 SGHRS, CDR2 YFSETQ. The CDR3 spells CASSLEEASGSTGEQYF. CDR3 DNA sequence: TGCGCCAGCAGCTTGGAGGAGGCTAGCGGGAGTACGGGCGAGCAGTACTTC.

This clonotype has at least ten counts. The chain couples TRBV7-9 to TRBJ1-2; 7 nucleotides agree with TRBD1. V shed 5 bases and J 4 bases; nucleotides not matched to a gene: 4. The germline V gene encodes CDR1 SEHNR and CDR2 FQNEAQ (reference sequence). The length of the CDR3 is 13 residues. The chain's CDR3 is CASSAAGGYGYTF. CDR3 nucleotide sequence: TGTGCCAGCAGCGCAGCAGGGGGCTATGGCTACACCTTC.

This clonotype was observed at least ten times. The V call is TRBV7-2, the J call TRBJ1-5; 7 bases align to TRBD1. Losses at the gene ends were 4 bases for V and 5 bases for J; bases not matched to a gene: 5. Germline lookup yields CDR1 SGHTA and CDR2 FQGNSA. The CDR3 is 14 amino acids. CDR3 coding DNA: TGTGCCAGCAGCTCACAGGGGTGGTATCAGCCCCAGCATTTT. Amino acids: CASSSQGWYQPQHF.

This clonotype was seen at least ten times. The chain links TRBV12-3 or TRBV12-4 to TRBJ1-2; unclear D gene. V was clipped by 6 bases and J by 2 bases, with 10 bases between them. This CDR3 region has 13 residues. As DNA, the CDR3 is TGTGCCAGCAGCCCCACAGAAAACTATGGCTACACCTTC. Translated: CASSPTENYGYTF.

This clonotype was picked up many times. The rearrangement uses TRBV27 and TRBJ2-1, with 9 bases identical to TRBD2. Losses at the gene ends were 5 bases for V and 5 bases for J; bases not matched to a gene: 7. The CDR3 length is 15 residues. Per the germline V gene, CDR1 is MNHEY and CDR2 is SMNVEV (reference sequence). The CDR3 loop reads CASSEREARHNEQFF. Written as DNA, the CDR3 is TGTGCCAGCAGTGAGCGGGAGGCCCGCCACAATGAGCAGTTCTTC.

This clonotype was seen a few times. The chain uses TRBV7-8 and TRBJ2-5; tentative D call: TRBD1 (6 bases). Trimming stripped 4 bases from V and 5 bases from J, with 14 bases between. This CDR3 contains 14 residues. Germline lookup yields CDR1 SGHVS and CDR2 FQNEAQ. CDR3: CASSYGSGVETQYF. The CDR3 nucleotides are TGTGCCAGCAGCTATGGATCAGGGGTGGAGACCCAGTACTTC.

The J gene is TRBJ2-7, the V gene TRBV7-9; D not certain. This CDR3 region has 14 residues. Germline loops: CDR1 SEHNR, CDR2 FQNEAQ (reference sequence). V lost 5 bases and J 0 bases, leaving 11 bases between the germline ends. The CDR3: CASSAYTSSYEQYF. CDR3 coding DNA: TGTGCCAGCAGCGCCTACACGAGCTCCTACGAGCAGTACTTC.

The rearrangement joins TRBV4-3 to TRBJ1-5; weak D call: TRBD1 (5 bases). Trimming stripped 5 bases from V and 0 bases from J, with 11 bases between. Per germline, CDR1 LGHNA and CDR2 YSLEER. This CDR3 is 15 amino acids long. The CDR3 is CASSRDPYSNQPQHF. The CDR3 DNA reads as TGCGCCAGCAGCAGGGACCCTTATAGCAATCAGCCCCAGCATTTT.

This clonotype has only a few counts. The CDR3 loop is CSARLAGVTDTQYF. CDR3 in DNA: TGCAGCGCCCGACTAGCGGGAGTCACAGATACGCAGTATTTT. The chain is built from TRBV29-1 and TRBJ2-3, with TRBD2 identical over 12 bases. V was pared by 7 bases and J by 2 bases, with 4 bases of the junction left unmatched. Germline CDR1 and CDR2: SQVTM and ANQGSEA. The CDR3 sequence is 14 residues long.

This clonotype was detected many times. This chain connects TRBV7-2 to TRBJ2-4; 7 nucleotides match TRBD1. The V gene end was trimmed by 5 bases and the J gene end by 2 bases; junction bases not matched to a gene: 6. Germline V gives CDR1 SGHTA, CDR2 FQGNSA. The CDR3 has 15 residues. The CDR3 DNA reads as TGTGCCAGCAGCGCAACAGGGGTATCCAAAAACATTCAGTACTTC. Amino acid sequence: CASSATGVSKNIQYF.

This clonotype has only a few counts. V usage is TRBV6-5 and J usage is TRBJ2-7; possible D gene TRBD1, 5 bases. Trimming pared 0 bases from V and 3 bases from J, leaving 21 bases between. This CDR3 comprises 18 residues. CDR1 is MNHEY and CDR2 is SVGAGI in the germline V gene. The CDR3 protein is CASSYSYPPDMGDYEQYF. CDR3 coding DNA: TGTGCCAGCAGTTACTCATACCCACCGGACATGGGTGACTACGAGCAGTACTTC.

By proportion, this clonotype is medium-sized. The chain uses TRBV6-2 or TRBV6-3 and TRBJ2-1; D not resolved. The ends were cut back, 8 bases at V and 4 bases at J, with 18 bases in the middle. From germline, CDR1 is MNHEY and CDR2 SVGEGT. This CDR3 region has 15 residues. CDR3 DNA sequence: TGTGCCAGCTCTTTTGAACCCGCCTCTTACAATGAGCAGTTCTTC. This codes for CASSFEPASYNEQFF.

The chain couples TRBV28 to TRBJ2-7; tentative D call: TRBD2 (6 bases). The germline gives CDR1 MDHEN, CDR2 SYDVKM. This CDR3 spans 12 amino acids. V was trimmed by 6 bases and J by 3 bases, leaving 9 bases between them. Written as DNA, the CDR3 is TGTGCCAGCAGGGAGGGCAACTACGAGCAGTACTTC. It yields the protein CASREGNYEQYF. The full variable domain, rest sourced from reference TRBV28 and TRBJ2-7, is DVKVTQSSRYLVKRTGEKVFLECVQDMDHENMFWYRQDPGLGLRLIYFSYDVKMKEKGDIPEGYSVSREKKERFSLILESASTNQTSMYLCASREGNYEQYFGPGTRLTVT.

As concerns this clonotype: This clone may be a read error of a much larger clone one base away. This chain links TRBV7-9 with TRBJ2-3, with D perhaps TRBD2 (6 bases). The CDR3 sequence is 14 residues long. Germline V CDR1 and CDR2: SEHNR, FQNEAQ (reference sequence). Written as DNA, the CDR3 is TGTGCCTGCAGCTCGGACGGAGGGGACGATACGCAGTATTTT. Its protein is CACSSDGGDDTQYF. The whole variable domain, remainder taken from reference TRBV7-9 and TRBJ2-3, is DTGVSQNPRHKITKRGQNVTFRCDPISEHNRLYWYRQTLGQGPEFLTYFQNEAQLEKSRLLSDRFSAERPKGSFSTLEIQRTEQGDSAMYLCACSSDGGDDTQYFGPGTRLTVL.

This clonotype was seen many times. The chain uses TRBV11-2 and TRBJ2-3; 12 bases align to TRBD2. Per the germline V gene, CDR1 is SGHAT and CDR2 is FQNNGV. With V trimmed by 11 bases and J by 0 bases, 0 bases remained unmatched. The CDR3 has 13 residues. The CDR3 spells CAGTSGSTDTQYF. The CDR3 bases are TGTGCCGGGACTAGCGGGAGCACAGATACGCAGTATTTT.

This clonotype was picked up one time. CDR3 region: CASSLTVMTHEQFF. CDR3 sequence (DNA): TGTGCCAGCAGTCTCACTGTGATGACCCATGAGCAGTTCTTC. The V call is TRBV28, the J call TRBJ2-1; no firm D call. V lost 5 bases, J lost 8 bases, and 16 bases lay in between. The germline gives CDR1 MDHEN, CDR2 SYDVKM. This CDR3 is 14 amino acids long.

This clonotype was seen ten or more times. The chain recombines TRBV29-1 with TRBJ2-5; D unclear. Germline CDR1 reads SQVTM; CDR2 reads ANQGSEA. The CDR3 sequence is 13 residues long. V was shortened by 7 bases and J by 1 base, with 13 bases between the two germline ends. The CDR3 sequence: CSGLKPFQETQYF. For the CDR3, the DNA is TGCAGCGGCCTTAAGCCGTTCCAAGAGACCCAGTACTTC.